The 10 T cell receptor beta chains below come from one sample, sequenced in a study of blood T cell repertoires in COVID-19. Libraries were prepared by immunoSEQ multiplex PCR; TCRdb keeps only in-frame clonotypes and omits some of them. The data contain about 50,000 clones, 85% to 95% of them singletons. The specimen was peripheral blood. Source of these receptors: a human donor in a cohort sampled during active COVID-19.

The chain couples TRBV19 to TRBJ2-5; 7 nucleotides align to TRBD2. Germline values: CDR1 LNHDA, CDR2 SQIVND (reference sequence). The V gene end was trimmed by 6 bases and the J gene end by 3 bases; junction bases not matched to a gene: 10. The CDR3 is made up of 15 amino acids. CDR3 sequence: CASRSRPGREETQYF. CDR3 nucleotides: TGTGCCAGTAGGTCCCGGCCGGGGAGGGAAGAGACCCAGTACTTC.

The gene calls are TRBV19 and TRBJ2-1, with TRBD2 matching over 9 bases. V shed 8 bases, J shed 2 bases, and the junction held 7 bases outside the gene matches. There are 15 residues in the CDR3. The germline CDR1 and CDR2 sequences are LNHDA and SQIVND (reference sequence). The CDR3 region is CASVSGGLTYNEQFF. The CDR3 DNA reads as TGTGCCAGTGTAAGCGGGGGGCTCACCTACAATGAGCAGTTCTTC.

This rearrangement joins TRBV6-5 to TRBJ1-2; TRBD1 matches at 7 bases. The CDR3 is made up of 15 amino acids. Losses at the gene ends were 7 bases for V and 2 bases for J; bases not matched to a gene: 10. Germline V gene lookup returns CDR1 MNHEY and CDR2 SVGAGI. The CDR3 region has the DNA TGTGCCAGCAATCTCATGGGACAGCAAAACTATGGCTACACCTTC. This translates into CASNLMGQQNYGYTF.

V usage is TRBV27 and J usage is TRBJ2-7; TRBD1 might be the D (6 bases). This CDR3 contains 15 residues. Trimming took off 6 bases at V and 2 bases at J, with 17 bases between the two ends. Germline CDR1 MNHEY, CDR2 SMNVEV (reference sequence). The CDR3 spells CASRGDRTAPYEQYF. CDR3 coding DNA: TGTGCCAGCAGGGGTGATCGGACAGCCCCCTACGAGCAGTACTTC.

V is TRBV27 and J is TRBJ2-2; no clear D. V was trimmed by 3 bases and J by 1 base, leaving 3 bases between them. The CDR3 sequence is 13 residues long. Germline CDR1 reads MNHEY; CDR2 reads SMNVEV (reference sequence). The CDR3: CASSFGNTGELFF. The CDR3 DNA follows: TGTGCCAGCAGTTTCGGGAACACCGGGGAGCTGTTTTTT.

This chain uses TRBV30 with TRBJ2-1, with 10 bases identical to TRBD2. Looked up from germline, CDR1 is GTSNPN and CDR2 is SVGIG (reference sequence). There are 14 residues in the CDR3. V lost 3 bases, J lost 8 bases, and 7 bases stayed unmatched. The CDR3 sequence is CAWRSGGALYEQFF. CDR3 coding DNA: TGTGCCTGGAGAAGCGGGGGGGCTCTCTATGAGCAGTTCTTC.

The genes are TRBV12-3 or TRBV12-4 and TRBJ2-1, with 7 nucleotides matching TRBD1. Trimming cost V 3 bases and J 16 bases; bases outside gene matches: 9. The CDR3 is 12 amino acids. The CDR3 sequence is CASSFSGTDSFF. For the CDR3, the DNA is TGTGCCAGCAGTTTCTCCGGGACAGACAGTTTCTTC.

J is TRBJ1-4 and V is TRBV7-9; 7 bases line up with TRBD1. The V gene end was trimmed by 5 bases and the J gene end by 5 bases; junction bases not matched to a gene: 2. CDR1 is SEHNR and CDR2 is FQNEAQ in the germline V gene (reference sequence). The CDR3 consists of 13 residues. The CDR3 region is CASSPQGNEKLFF. As DNA, the CDR3 is TGTGCCAGCAGCCCACAGGGGAATGAAAAACTGTTTTTT.

The chain has TRBV6-8 and TRBJ2-7; TRBD2 aligns across 14 bases. Germline CDR1 and CDR2: MNHGY and SAAAGT. V dropped 10 bases and J dropped 9; count of bases not matched to a gene: 23. CDR3 size: 18 residues. The CDR3: CANSYPPGRLAGGGRQYF. The CDR3 DNA reads as TGTGCCAACTCATATCCCCCGGGGCGACTAGCGGGAGGGGGTCGGCAGTACTTC.

The chain combines TRBV7-2 with TRBJ1-1; D not resolved. The CDR3 length is 13 residues. Per the germline V gene, CDR1 is SGHTA and CDR2 is FQGNSA. The V end was cut by 3 bases, the J end by 2 bases, with 7 bases between. The CDR3 DNA is TGTGCCAGCAGCTTGGGCAGTAACACTGAAGCTTTCTTT. This gives the protein CASSLGSNTEAFF.